This TCR beta chain was found in a study of cytomegalovirus exposure and HLA in healthy donors. Study at large: Ancestry clustering placed around 81% of under 450 genotyped donors in the Caucasian-associated cluster. Study observations and caveats: Researchers counted around 150 TCR beta chains as cytomegalovirus-associated.

The PCR was carried out with 60 Vbeta primers and 13 Jbeta primers. TCRdb's table, derived via immunoSEQ multiplex PCR, lists solely in-frame clones and lacks some. This table has 130,000 or so clones, roughly 80% appearing once. Comments on this clone: What it recognizes is unknown.

Germline CDR1 LGHNA, CDR2 YNFKEQ. V was pared by 0 bases and J by 8 bases, with 9 bases of the junction left unmatched. The CDR3 extends over 16 amino acids. The sample consisted of PBMCs. This clonotype originated in a woman aged 60-75 years in good health and CMV-seronegative. The chain combines TRBV4-2 with TRBJ1-4; 7 bases match TRBD1. The CDR3 region is CASSQDARQGREKLFF. The CDR3 bases are TGTGCCAGCAGCCAAGATGCCCGACAGGGCCGGGAAAAACTGTTTTTT.